Shown below are 10 T cell receptor beta chains from a single sample sequenced in a study of T cell responses to AZD1222 COVID-19 vaccine. Clones were read by immunoSEQ multiplex PCR, and TCRdb kept only the in-frame ones, dropping some. Among more than 75,000 clones, around 89% were seen once, and the ten largest hold about 7.8%. The source material was peripheral blood, sampled on day 0 of AZD1222 vaccination. The receptors were sampled from an adult in good health.

This chain links TRBV5-5 with TRBJ2-5; the match to TRBD1 covers 7 bases. J lost 1 base, V lost 4 bases, and 7 bases had no gene match. The V gene's germline CDR1 is SGHKS and CDR2 YYEKEE (reference sequence). The CDR3 totals 15 residues. CDR3 sequence: CASSALTGFQETQYF. For the CDR3, the DNA is TGTGCCAGCAGCGCCCTGACAGGGTTCCAAGAGACCCAGTACTTC.

This clone showed up just once. V usage is TRBV7-2 and J usage is TRBJ2-7; 9 nucleotides match TRBD2. The CDR3 loop spans 17 amino acids. Unmatched junction bases numbered 13, after V lost 5 bases and J lost 2 bases. Germline assignment: CDR1 SGHTA and CDR2 FQGNSA. The CDR3 reads CASSDRGGGSRTYEQYF. The CDR3 DNA sequence: TGTGCCAGCAGCGATCGCGGGGGGGGAAGCCGCACCTACGAGCAGTACTTC.

J is TRBJ2-1 and V is TRBV5-1; 12 bases are shared with TRBD1. The germline gives CDR1 SGHRS, CDR2 YFSETQ. The CDR3 spans 17 residues. Trimming removed 4 bases from V and 9 bases from J; junction bases left unmatched: 14. CDR3 protein: CASSPPLRDRGLGEQFF. The DNA of the CDR3 is TGCGCCAGCAGCCCCCCACTCCGGGACAGGGGGCTAGGTGAGCAGTTCTTC.

The table lists this clone with a few counts. The chain recombines TRBV28 with TRBJ1-2; tentative D call: TRBD1 (5 bases). The CDR3 totals 14 residues. Germline lookup yields CDR1 MDHEN and CDR2 SYDVKM. Trimming left V 7 bases short and J 8 bases short, with 20 bases between. The CDR3 loop reads CASTHSGTENGYTF. CDR3 coding DNA: TGTGCCAGCACCCACTCCGGGACCGAGAACGGCTACACCTTC.

The V gene is TRBV4-3, the J gene TRBJ1-4, with 8 bases lining up with TRBD1. Germline values: CDR1 LGHNA, CDR2 YSLEER. The CDR3 runs to 16 residues. Losses at the gene ends were 4 bases for V and 8 bases for J; bases not matched to a gene: 12. Written as DNA, the CDR3 is TGCGCCAGCAGCCGAGAGGGACAGGCCTATGGGGAAAAACTGTTTTTT. Its protein is CASSREGQAYGEKLFF.

This clone was observed a single time. The J gene is TRBJ2-4, the V gene TRBV3-1 (or the pseudogene TRBV3-2); maybe TRBD1 (6 bases). V was cut by 4 bases and J by 7 bases, with 26 bases left in between. The CDR3 spans 18 residues. The germline V gene encodes CDR1 LGHDT and CDR2 YNNKEL (reference sequence). CDR3 region: CASSLVPRDNGIWNIQYF. As DNA, the CDR3 is TGTGCCAGCAGCCTTGTCCCCCGGGACAACGGGATATGGAACATTCAGTACTTC.

J is TRBJ1-3 and V is TRBV7-3, with 8 bases that match TRBD1. Germline V gene data show CDR1 as SGHTA and CDR2 as FQGTGA. With 0 bases clipped from V and 4 bases from J, the junction kept 2 bases outside the gene matches. The CDR3 covers 15 residues. The CDR3 nucleotides are TGTGCCAGCAGCTTAACGGCAGGGGGCGGAAACACCATATATTTT. It translates to CASSLTAGGGNTIYF.

This rearrangement joins TRBV5-4 to TRBJ1-1; D remains unclear. CDR1 and CDR2 from the germline V gene are SGHNT and YYREEE (reference sequence). CDR3 length: 14 residues. The V end was cut by 3 bases, the J end by 1 base, with 10 bases between. CDR3 protein: CASSSRATNTEAFF. DNA of the CDR3: TGTGCCAGCAGCTCCCGGGCCACGAACACTGAAGCTTTCTTT.

The V gene is TRBV5-4, the J gene TRBJ2-5; D uncertain. Trimming stripped 2 bases from V and 3 bases from J, with 11 bases between. The V gene's germline CDR1 is SGHNT and CDR2 YYREEE (reference sequence). The CDR3 covers 14 residues. The CDR3: CASSFGSDEETQYF. The CDR3 DNA follows: TGTGCCAGCAGCTTCGGGTCAGATGAAGAGACCCAGTACTTC.

V usage is TRBV7-9 and J usage is TRBJ2-1; a weak D match, TRBD2 (6 bases). Trimming removed 7 bases from V and 2 bases from J, with 15 bases in between. Germline CDR1 and CDR2: SEHNR and FQNEAQ (reference sequence). This CDR3 has 15 amino acids. CDR3 sequence (DNA): TGTGCCAGCACCGCCGGCGGCGGGGCCTACAATGAGCAGTTCTTC. Translated: CASTAGGGAYNEQFF.